These 23 T cell receptor beta chains were sequenced from one sample in a study (dated by TCRdb to between 2014 and 2016). The library was produced with multiplex PCR. The instrument was an Ion Torrent PGM. For the approximately 25-patient analysis, adaptor-ligated barcode primers were used to amplify TRBV12-4/TRBJ1-2 clonotypes. TCRdb handled the public reads itself, with Q25 trimming in fastp and clone calling in MiXCR, and kept productive beta chains. For every CDR3 protein sequence, its rows merge into one entry that carries the most common genes and DNA. In all, the sample holds 1,000 or so distinct CDR3 sequences, and approximately 5% of those were seen once. The ten largest account for roughly 32% of the sample. Sequencing was done on a sample of tumor-infiltrating naive CD4+ T cells sorted from the breast tumor. The cell subset or site label on this specimen signifies: naive CD4+ T cells, CD4+CD45RA+CD25-. The receptor set was obtained from a female donor with breast cancer.

This clonotype came up a few times. The chain couples TRBV12-3 or TRBV12-4 to TRBJ1-2; 7 bases are shared with TRBD1. The CDR3 is 15 residues long. Trimming at V came to 5 bases and at J to 0 bases, leaving 6 bases not matched to a gene. The CDR3 DNA is TGTGCCAGCAGTCTAGGGGACAGAGCTAACTATGGCTACACCTTC. Its translation: CASSLGDRANYGYTF.

The sample holds many counts of this clonotype. The chain employs TRBV12-3 or TRBV12-4 and TRBJ1-2, with D unclear. V was shortened by 5 bases and J by 2 bases, with 6 bases between the two germline ends. The CDR3 covers 12 residues. The CDR3 DNA follows: TGTGCCAGCAGTCCTTGGAACTATGGCTACACCTTC. Translation gives CASSPWNYGYTF.

In its sample, this clonotype ranks as medium-sized. The chain recombines TRBV12-3 or TRBV12-4 with TRBJ1-2; D perhaps matches TRBD1 (5 bases). The CDR3 has 13 amino acids. The V end lost 4 bases, the J end lost 3 bases, and 9 bases lay between the germline ends. DNA for the CDR3: TGTGCCAGCAGTTGGGGACGAGACTATGGCTACACCTTC. Translated: CASSWGRDYGYTF.

The chain carries TRBV12-3 or TRBV12-4 and TRBJ1-2; D gene unclear. V gave up 3 bases and J gave up 2 bases, with 10 bases separating them. CDR3 length equals 14 residues. CDR3 sequence: CASSFTLGNYGYTF. The CDR3, as DNA: TGTGCCAGCAGTTTCACCCTCGGGAACTATGGCTACACCTTC.

By sample fraction, this clonotype is medium-sized. The chain uses TRBV12-3 or TRBV12-4 and TRBJ1-2; tentatively, D is TRBD1 (5 bases). The CDR3 consists of 15 residues. Trimming pared 5 bases from V and 8 bases from J, leaving 21 bases between. DNA of the CDR3: TGTGCCAGCAGTCTTGGGCAGGGCCCACCGCGGGGCTACACCTTC. It translates to CASSLGQGPPRGYTF.

This clonotype was counted ten times or more. This sequence joins TRBV12-3 or TRBV12-4 and TRBJ1-2; no firm D call. The CDR3 length is 15 residues. Trimming pared 8 bases from V and 8 bases from J, leaving 24 bases between. DNA of the CDR3: TGTGCCAGCCTCGGACTACGGAGGAGTGAATTGGGCTACACCTTC. Amino acid sequence: CASLGLRRSELGYTF.

By frequency in the sample, this clonotype is medium-sized. The chain has TRBV12-3 or TRBV12-4 and TRBJ1-2; the D is unclear. The CDR3 is made up of 14 amino acids. V gave up 6 bases and J gave up 3 bases, with 14 bases separating them. CDR3 in amino acids: CASSHRARDYGYTF. CDR3 coding DNA: TGTGCCAGCAGCCACAGAGCAAGGGACTATGGCTACACCTTC.

This clonotype is large in the sample. The J gene is TRBJ1-2, the V gene TRBV12-3 or TRBV12-4; no firm D call. The germline V and J ends were trimmed by 10 bases and 3 bases, with 9 bases remaining between them. CDR3 length: 11 amino acids. CDR3 region: CATNDDYGYTF. The CDR3 DNA is TGTGCCACCAATGATGACTATGGCTACACCTTC.

Ten or more counts support this clonotype. The V and J genes are TRBV12-3 or TRBV12-4 and TRBJ1-2; tentative D call: TRBD1 (5 bases). Trimming removed 6 bases from V and 3 bases from J, with 20 bases in between. The CDR3 extends over 16 amino acids. CDR3 residues: CASRASRGRVDYGYTF. For the CDR3, the DNA is TGTGCCAGCAGAGCCTCCCGAGGCAGGGTTGACTATGGCTACACCTTC.

By share, this clonotype counts as large (0.1 to 1%). The chain carries TRBV12-3 or TRBV12-4 and TRBJ1-2; D ambiguous. With 8 bases removed from V and 1 base from J, the gap between germline ends came to 8 bases. The CDR3 consists of 12 residues. CDR3 in DNA: TGTGCCAGCGCACAATATAACTATGGCTACACCTTC. Translation gives CASAQYNYGYTF.

By share, this clonotype ranks as medium-sized (0.01 to 0.1%). This chain connects TRBV12-3 or TRBV12-4 to TRBJ1-2; D remains unclear. V shed 5 bases and J shed 2 bases, with 9 bases lying between them. This CDR3 comprises 13 residues. This CDR3 reads CASSMISNYGYTF. CDR3 in DNA: TGTGCCAGCAGTATGATCTCAAACTATGGCTACACCTTC.

In this sample, this clonotype is medium-sized. V usage is TRBV12-3 or TRBV12-4 and J usage is TRBJ1-2; D remains ambiguous. V shed 3 bases and J shed 8 bases, with 7 bases lying between them. The CDR3 has 11 amino acids. CDR3 DNA sequence: TGTGCCAGCAGTTTTAGGGAAGGCTACACCTTC. It codes for CASSFREGYTF.

By share, this clonotype counts as large. This chain uses TRBV12-3 or TRBV12-4 with TRBJ1-2; 9 bases align to TRBD1. The ends lost 5 bases at V and 7 bases at J; junction bases unmatched: 8. The CDR3 runs 14 residues. The chain's CDR3 is CASSVDRGKSGYTF. DNA of the CDR3: TGTGCCAGCAGTGTGGACAGGGGAAAGAGTGGCTACACCTTC.

Sample share makes this clonotype medium-sized. The chain uses TRBV12-3 or TRBV12-4 and TRBJ1-2; TRBD1 is a possible D gene (6 bases). V was pared by 6 bases and J by 7 bases, with 24 bases between. CDR3 length: 16 amino acids. In nucleotides, the CDR3 is TGTGCCAGCAGATCTAACCAACACAGGGACAACCTTGGCTACACCTTC. Protein sequence: CASRSNQHRDNLGYTF.

This clonotype ranks as medium-sized (0.01 to 0.1%). CDR3 amino acids: CASSSRSVYGYTF. The CDR3, as DNA: TGTGCCAGCAGTTCCCGATCGGTCTACGGCTACACCTTC. The chain uses TRBV12-3 or TRBV12-4 and TRBJ1-2; D gene unclear. Trimming left V 4 bases short and J 8 bases short, with 14 bases between. This CDR3 comprises 13 residues.

Within the sample, this clonotype is medium-sized. The chain joins TRBV12-3 or TRBV12-4 to TRBJ1-2, with a weak D call TRBD1 (5 bases). The CDR3 length is 13 residues. V lost 3 bases and J lost 3, with 8 bases in between. The CDR3 DNA sequence: TGTGCCAGCAGTTTCCAGGGAGACTATGGCTACACCTTC. This translates into CASSFQGDYGYTF.

By sample fraction, this clonotype is hyperexpanded. The chain uses TRBV12-3 or TRBV12-4 and TRBJ1-2; 7 bases match TRBD1. The CDR3 sequence is 12 residues long. The J segment lost 8 bases and the V segment lost 4 bases, leaving 4 bases of the junction unmatched. The DNA for the CDR3 is TGTGCCAGCAGTTGGGACAGTCAAGGCTACACCTTC. It translates to CASSWDSQGYTF.

In this sample, this clonotype is medium-sized. The gene calls are TRBV12-3 or TRBV12-4 and TRBJ1-2; a weak D match, TRBD1 (5 bases). The CDR3 contains 14 residues. Trimming removed 5 bases at V and 4 bases at J, with 14 bases between. This CDR3 reads CASSRGTSFYGYTF. In DNA, the CDR3 is TGTGCCAGCAGTAGAGGGACTAGCTTCTATGGCTACACCTTC.

This clonotype was detected only a few times. V is TRBV12-3 or TRBV12-4 and J is TRBJ1-2, with a possible D match to TRBD1 (5 bases). The CDR3 covers 14 residues. V was trimmed by 5 bases and J by 2 bases, leaving 12 bases between them. The DNA of the CDR3 is TGTGCCAGCAGTCGAGGGGATCGGAACTATGGCTACACCTTC. This sequence encodes CASSRGDRNYGYTF.

This clonotype was counted ten times or more. The gene calls are TRBV12-3 or TRBV12-4 and TRBJ1-2; D not resolved. The length of the CDR3 is 14 residues. V was pared by 2 bases and J by 0 bases, with 7 bases between. The CDR3 nucleotides are TGTGCCAGCAGTTTATTCCCCTCTAACTATGGCTACACCTTC. Translated: CASSLFPSNYGYTF.

Within the sample, this clonotype is medium-sized. The genes are TRBV12-3 or TRBV12-4 and TRBJ1-2; D unclear. V lost 6 bases and J lost 4, with 12 bases in between. There are 13 residues in the CDR3. The CDR3 loop reads CASSPTGFYGYTF. The CDR3 nucleotides read TGTGCCAGCAGCCCAACGGGTTTCTATGGCTACACCTTC.

This clonotype is medium-sized in the sample. The rearrangement uses TRBV12-3 or TRBV12-4 and TRBJ1-2, with 7 bases aligning to TRBD1. The CDR3 runs 15 residues. V dropped 6 bases and J dropped 4; count of bases not matched to a gene: 11. CDR3 bases: TGTGCCAGCAGCTTCACGGACAGGAGCTTCTATGGCTACACCTTC. It codes for CASSFTDRSFYGYTF.

This clonotype is termed medium-sized. The genes are TRBV12-3 or TRBV12-4 and TRBJ1-2, with 7 bases aligning to TRBD1. CDR3 length equals 14 residues. J was trimmed by 4 bases and V by 5 bases; bases with no gene match: 7. Here the CDR3 DNA reads TGTGCCAGCAGTAGGGCCGGGACAGCCTATGGCTACACCTTC. This gives the protein CASSRAGTAYGYTF.